The clone carrying this T cell receptor beta chain appeared a single time. The time point is: new active TB diagnosis, blood taken before or within 7 days of starting treatment. The source of the sample is a study of T cells in tuberculosis. On the study more broadly: Sequenced TCRs come from CD1B-GMM tetramer-binding T cells. This South African cohort compared adolescents with or without latent tuberculosis against adults with active tuberculosis.

The table came from immunoSEQ multiplex PCR; TCRdb's copy has only in-frame clones and leaves some out. The sample carries approximately 53,000 clones, around 96% recorded once. Per the germline V gene, CDR1 is SEHNR and CDR2 is FQNEAQ (reference sequence). Trimming took off 2 bases at V and 4 bases at J, with 9 bases between the two ends. CDR3 length equals 15 residues. The clonotype originates from an adult with tuberculosis. The source material was PBMCs, sampled at tuberculosis diagnosis. The rearrangement joins TRBV7-9 to TRBJ2-6; D is unresolved. CDR3 in amino acids: CASSLPEAGANVLTF. CDR3 bases: TGTGCCAGCAGCTTACCCGAGGCCGGGGCCAACGTCCTGACTTTC.